This TCR beta chain was observed in a study of cytomegalovirus exposure and HLA in healthy donors. About the research overall: Unique TCRs numbering around 85 million, obtained from HLA-typed donors, made up an early data release. General observations from the study: A link between a missense DCLRE1C variant and TCR beta V- and J-gene trimming emerged from a later analysis. Most TCRs appeared rarely, but some public TCRs recurred in many donors. In a later analysis, HLA-C alleles had the fewest associated TCRs, DRB1 alleles the most.

About this clone: The antigen is unknown.

J gave up 4 bases and V 4 bases, and 10 bases lay outside the gene matches. This CDR3 contains 16 residues. The germline gives CDR1 SGHNT, CDR2 YYREEE (reference sequence). PCR involved 60 Vbeta and 13 Jbeta primers. Measured with immunoSEQ multiplex PCR; TCRdb has only the in-frame clones, and not every one. The sample includes over 120,000 clones, 82% seen only once; the top ten take around 10%. Sequencing was carried out using PBMCs. The rearrangement links TRBV5-4 to TRBJ2-2, with 7 bases matching TRBD1. This clonotype was obtained from a woman aged 55-70 years in good health and CMV-seropositive. This CDR3 reads CASSRKRQGGTGELFF. The CDR3 DNA follows: TGTGCCAGCAGCAGGAAGAGACAGGGCGGCACCGGGGAGCTGTTTTTT. The full variable domain, its missing parts supplied by reference TRBV5-4 and TRBJ2-2, is ETGVTQSPTHLIKTRGQQVTLRCSSQSGHNTVSWYQQALGQGPQFIFQYYREEENGRGNFPPRFSGLQFPNYSSELNVNALELDDSALYLCASSRKRQGGTGELFFGEGSRLTVL.